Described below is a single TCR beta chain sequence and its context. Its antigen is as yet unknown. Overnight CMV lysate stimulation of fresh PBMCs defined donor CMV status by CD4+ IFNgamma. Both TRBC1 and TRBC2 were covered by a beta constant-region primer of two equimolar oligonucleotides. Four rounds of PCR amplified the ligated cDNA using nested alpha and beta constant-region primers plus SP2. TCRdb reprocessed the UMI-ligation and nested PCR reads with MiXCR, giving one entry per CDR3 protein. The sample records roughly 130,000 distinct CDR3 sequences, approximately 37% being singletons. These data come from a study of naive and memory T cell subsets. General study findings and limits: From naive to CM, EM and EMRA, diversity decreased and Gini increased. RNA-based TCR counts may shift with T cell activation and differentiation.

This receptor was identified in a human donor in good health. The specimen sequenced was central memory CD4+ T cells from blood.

This chain's CDR3 is CASSSHRSGSGETQYF. The CDR3 DNA follows: TGTGCCAGCAGCTCCCACCGTAGCGGGAGTGGAGAGACCCAGTACTTC. The rearrangement links TRBV7-2 to TRBJ2-5; 9 bases are a match to TRBD2. The germline CDR1 and CDR2 sequences are SGHTA and FQGNSA. The CDR3 runs to 16 residues. The ends lost 4 bases at V and 4 bases at J; junction bases unmatched: 10. Looking up the rest from reference TRBV7-2 and TRBJ2-5 gives the full variable domain: GAGVSQSPSNKVTEKGKDVELRCDPISGHTALYWYRQSLGQGLEFLIYFQGNSAPDKSGLPSDRFSAERTGGSVSTLTIQRTQQEDSAVYLCASSSHRSGSGETQYFGPGTRLLVL.